These 11 T cell receptor beta chains were sequenced from one sample in a study of OX40 agonist ivuxolimab in advanced cancers. TCRdb's copy holds only in-frame clones and misses some; the assay was immunoSEQ multiplex PCR. The table includes fewer than 20,000 clones, around 78% detected once. The sequencing used CD4+ or CD8+ T cells sorted from blood, collected in a trial of the OX40 agonist ivuxolimab. The receptors stem from an adult with an advanced solid tumor such as melanoma, head and neck, liver or kidney cancer.

In nucleotides, the CDR3 is TGTGCCAGCAGCCCGCGAGGGACTAGCGTGTCCCAGTACTTC. Translated, it gives CASSPRGTSVSQYF. This rearrangement joins TRBV28 to TRBJ2-5; the match to TRBD2 covers 10 bases. CDR3 length equals 14 residues. CDR1 is MDHEN and CDR2 is SYDVKM in the germline V gene. The trim removed 6 bases at V and 9 bases at J, leaving 10 bases unmatched.

The V and J genes are TRBV4-2 and TRBJ2-1; 9 bases map to TRBD2. V lost 6 bases and J lost 6; bases outside the gene matches: 9. The CDR3 is 15 residues long. The germline V gene encodes CDR1 LGHNA and CDR2 YNFKEQ. The CDR3 reads CASRSPREGPNEQFF. The CDR3 region has the DNA TGTGCCAGCAGGTCTCCGCGGGAGGGCCCCAATGAGCAGTTCTTC.

V and J are TRBV6-1 and TRBJ1-1, with D maybe TRBD1 (6 bases). The CDR3 is 14 residues long. The germline V gene encodes CDR1 MNHNS and CDR2 SASEGT. The V end lost 5 bases, the J end lost 4 bases, and 14 bases lay between the germline ends. The CDR3 loop reads CASSSRGSGTEAFF. DNA for the CDR3: TGTGCCAGCAGTTCCAGGGGATCGGGCACTGAAGCTTTCTTT.

The rearrangement links TRBV6-6 to TRBJ1-1; D uncertain. Germline values: CDR1 MNHNY, CDR2 SVGAGI (reference sequence). V dropped 8 bases and J dropped 0 bases, with 10 bases sitting between them. The length of the CDR3 is 13 residues. CDR3 sequence reads: CASGGLMNTEAFF. The CDR3 region has the DNA TGTGCCAGCGGTGGTTTGATGAACACTGAAGCTTTCTTT.

This clone came up once. The genes are TRBV9 and TRBJ2-1, with a possible D match to TRBD1 (5 bases). Trimming cost V 4 bases and J 7 bases, with 12 bases left between them. CDR3 size: 13 residues. Germline values: CDR1 SGDLS, CDR2 YYNGEE. CDR3 DNA: TGTGCCAGCAGCACGGCAGGGCTAAATGAGCAGTTCTTC. Protein sequence: CASSTAGLNEQFF.

This clone was counted between two and nine times. The chain employs TRBV19 and TRBJ2-2, with 13 bases identical to TRBD2. Germline V lookup: CDR1 LNHDA, CDR2 SQIVND (reference sequence). The CDR3 contains 17 residues. The V and J ends lost 5 bases and 0 bases, in that order; junction bases with no gene match: 3. CDR3: CASSLGTSGANTGELFF. The CDR3 bases are TGTGCCAGTAGTTTGGGGACTAGCGGGGCGAACACCGGGGAGCTGTTTTTT.

This clone was seen a single time. The chain couples TRBV28 to TRBJ2-5; 9 bases match TRBD1. The J call is in doubt because the DNA end fits TRBJ2-7 better. Germline V gene data show CDR1 as MDHEN and CDR2 as SYDVKM. CDR3 length equals 14 residues. In DNA, the CDR3 is TGTGCCAGCAGTTCGGACAGGGGACTCAACGAGCAGTACTTC. Encoded protein: CASSSDRGLNEQYF.

The chain has TRBV30 and TRBJ1-2; D remains unclear. The CDR3 spans 11 residues. CDR1 is GTSNPN, CDR2 SVGIG, per germline (reference sequence). V was cut by 3 bases and J by 6 bases, with 8 bases left in between. This CDR3 is CAWRGYDGYTF. CDR3 nucleotides: TGTGCCTGGAGAGGATATGATGGCTACACCTTC.

CDR3 sequence (DNA): TGCGCCAGCATAGGGGATCCCGGGGAGCTGTTTTTT. Protein product: CASIGDPGELFF. The chain links TRBV5-1 to TRBJ2-2; weak D call: TRBD1 (5 bases). Germline V gene data show CDR1 as SGHRS and CDR2 as YFSETQ. The length of the CDR3 is 12 residues. The V end was cut by 6 bases, the J end by 6 bases, with 9 bases between.

The V gene is TRBV6-5, the J gene TRBJ1-5; D remains ambiguous. Germline V gene sequence: CDR1 MNHEY, CDR2 SVGAGI. Deletions cut 0 bases from V and 8 bases from J, with 11 bases between. This CDR3 contains 14 residues. Here the CDR3 DNA reads TGTGCCAGCAGTTACTCTGAAGGGTGGAAGCCCCAGCATTTT. Protein: CASSYSEGWKPQHF.

This CDR3 is CASSSDHAEQYF. The DNA for the CDR3 is TGTGCCAGCAGCTCGGACCACGCTGAGCAGTACTTC. The chain joins TRBV5-4 to TRBJ2-5, with no clear D. This CDR3 is built from 12 residues. Germline CDR1 and CDR2: SGHNT and YYREEE (reference sequence). Trimming shortened V by 3 bases and J by 11 bases, and 14 bases separated the two germline ends.